Given below is one TCR beta chain in context. This entry is derived from a study of blood T cell repertoires in COVID-19. Study overall: Samples of COVID-19 (acute and convalescent) were obtained from the United States, Italy and Spain. In each case, the material was cDNA or gDNA derived from T cells, B-cell-depleted T cells, or PBMCs.

In Cohort 3, a recovered donor had either two negative PCRs, clearance, or symptom resolution. As originally analysed: Estimates of nucleated cell counts were drawn from the amplification of reference gene primers. Clones were sequenced by immunoSEQ multiplex PCR, and TCRdb holds only the in-frame ones, with some missing. The DNA gave D and trimming, while V, J and clone size come from that table. The table shows 200,000 to 250,000 clones, with 86% occurring only once. V shed 0 bases and J shed 3 bases, with 6 bases lying between them. Germline V gene data show CDR1 as MGHRA and CDR2 as YSYEKL. This CDR3 region has 13 residues.

Material: PBMCs or T cells enriched from blood (not recorded which). The clonotype originates from a woman in her forties or fifties who had recovered from COVID-19. The J gene is TRBJ2-7, the V gene TRBV4-1; no clear D gene. The CDR3 sequence is CASSQDPNYEQYF. CDR3 nucleotide sequence: TGCGCCAGCAGCCAAGACCCCAACTACGAGCAGTACTTC.